This TCR beta chain was sequenced for a study of beta chain features in type 1 diabetes. As concerns this clone: Antigen unknown.

Expressed TCRB transcripts got sequenced, as all isolated RNA was reverse transcribed. An average of about 3.4 million reads was obtained for naive, central memory and regulatory T cell samples. Assay: immunoSEQ multiplex PCR; the TCRdb copy retains only in-frame clones and omits some. This table has under 200,000 clones, about 8.3% appearing once. Notes on the study in general: A PCR bias possibly favoring shorter templates would apply equally to patients and controls. Shortening that was moderate but significant affected the TCRB CDR3s of Type 1 diabetes patients in all four CD4+ subsets.

The CDR3 loop spans 13 amino acids. Germline V gene sequence: CDR1 SNHLY, CDR2 FYNNEI. Trimming pared 3 bases from V and 1 base from J, leaving 6 bases between. The sample consisted of central memory CD4+ T cells from blood. The receptor's source is a woman in her late teens or twenties with type 1 diabetes. The V and J genes are TRBV2 and TRBJ1-1; TRBD1 is a possible D gene (5 bases). The CDR3 DNA reads TGTGCCAGCAGTGATCAGGGGAACACTGAAGCTTTCTTT. Translation gives CASSDQGNTEAFF.